The 8 T cell receptor beta chains reported below all come from one sample, sequenced in a study of T cells after yellow fever vaccination (dated by TCRdb to the late 2010s). Explained via the paper, the treatment or condition label denotes: live attenuated yellow fever vaccine strain. The library was produced with 5' RACE. The data were produced on an Illumina NovaSeq 6000. Clones were called with MiXCR by TCRdb after fastp trimmed the public reads at Q25, and only in-frame beta chains were retained. Rows with one shared CDR3 protein collapse into an entry with the most common genes and DNA. This sample holds around 340,000 distinct CDR3 sequences; around an eighth were observed only once. The ten largest clonotypes hold around 3% of the sample. The sequencing used CD4+ T cells sorted from PBMCs, collected 15 days after the yellow fever booster vaccination. These receptors all come from a man aged 18 to 35 who received the YFV17D yellow fever vaccine.

This chain connects TRBV12-3 or TRBV12-4 to TRBJ2-5; 7 positions agree with TRBD2. Trimming cost V 2 bases and J 11 bases; bases outside gene matches: 11. CDR3 length: 14 residues. The DNA for the CDR3 is TGTGCCAGCAGTTTACGGAGGGAGGGGAGGACTCAGTACTTC. It translates to CASSLRREGRTQYF.

The chain recombines TRBV6-5 with TRBJ2-1, with D possibly being TRBD2 (5 bases). V shed 8 bases and J shed 6 bases, with 14 bases lying between them. This CDR3 has 13 residues. CDR1 is MNHEY and CDR2 is SVGAGI in the germline V gene. The CDR3 coding sequence is TGTGCCAGCGGCCTAGCCAGGTCCAATGAGCAGTTCTTC. Protein product: CASGLARSNEQFF.

There are a few counts of this clonotype. The chain carries TRBV5-1 and TRBJ1-4, with 7 bases fitting TRBD1. V dropped 4 bases and J dropped 3; count of bases not matched to a gene: 6. The CDR3 extends over 15 amino acids. Germline V lookup: CDR1 SGHRS, CDR2 YFSETQ. The CDR3 sequence: CASSRGDSANEKLFF. CDR3 DNA: TGCGCCAGCAGCAGGGGGGACAGTGCTAATGAAAAACTGTTTTTT.

The sample holds many counts of this clonotype. As DNA, the CDR3 is TGCAGTGCTAGCGGGGCGCACCAAGAGGGGGCAACTAATGAAAAACTGTTTTTT. This encodes CSASGAHQEGATNEKLFF. The rearrangement uses TRBV20-1 and TRBJ1-4; possible D gene TRBD1, 6 bases. Germline CDR1 DFQATT, CDR2 SNEGSKA (reference sequence). The CDR3 covers 18 residues. With 3 bases removed from V and 0 bases from J, the gap between germline ends came to 20 bases.

This clonotype has just a few counts. CDR3 region: CSVAAPLTYEQYF. The CDR3 nucleotides read TGCAGCGTTGCGGCCCCTCTGACCTACGAGCAGTACTTC. The chain combines TRBV29-1 with TRBJ2-7; D uncertain. This CDR3 spans 13 amino acids. Germline values: CDR1 SQVTM, CDR2 ANQGSEA. Trimming removed 4 bases from V and 2 bases from J, with 12 bases in between.

The chain employs TRBV24-1 and TRBJ1-2; no clear D gene. CDR3 size: 11 residues. Trimming cost V 0 bases and J 6 bases, with 1 base left between them. The V gene's germline CDR1 is KGHDR and CDR2 SFDVKD. Here the CDR3 reads CATSDLNGYTF. CDR3 nucleotides: TGTGCCACCAGTGATTTGAATGGCTACACCTTC.

The chain has TRBV7-9 and TRBJ1-2; D remains unclear. This CDR3 has 15 residues. V was cut by 5 bases and J by 4 bases, with 17 bases left in between. Germline CDR1 and CDR2: SEHNR and FQNEAQ (reference sequence). CDR3 amino acids: CASSPPGGSVYGYTF. In nucleotides, the CDR3 is TGTGCCAGCAGCCCTCCGGGCGGGTCCGTCTATGGCTACACCTTC. The whole variable domain, remainder taken from reference TRBV7-9 and TRBJ1-2, is DTGVSQNPRHKITKRGQNVTFRCDPISEHNRLYWYRQTLGQGPEFLTYFQNEAQLEKSRLLSDRFSAERPKGSFSTLEIQRTEQGDSAMYLCASSPPGGSVYGYTFGSGTRLTVV.

This chain joins TRBV20-1 and TRBJ1-5; a weak D match, TRBD1 (5 bases). The CDR3 has 16 residues. Trimming cost V 0 bases and J 2 bases, with 14 bases left between them. The germline CDR1 and CDR2 sequences are DFQATT and SNEGSKA (reference sequence). The CDR3 DNA reads TGCAGTGCTAGAGATCCCAAAACAGGAGGCAATCAGCCCCAGCATTTT. Translation: CSARDPKTGGNQPQHF.